The entry below gives a single TCR beta chain sequence along with its context. No antigen is known for it. This sample was taken from a study of long-term antiretroviral therapy in people with HIV. General study points: Pre-ART expanded TRB clones stayed dominant throughout, though often decreasing after ART. Collection spanned 2004 to 2017; ART regimens may be less effective than current ones.

Survey-level resolution applied to immunoSEQ assay v3.0. Profiling relied on immunoSEQ multiplex PCR, and the TCRdb table lists in-frame clones only, not all of them. In the table there are about 23,000 clones, 65% to 85% of which are singletons. All donors provided no fewer than one pre-ART and no fewer than two post-ART PBMC samples. Unmatched junction bases numbered 6, after V lost 6 bases and J lost 10 bases. Germline lookup yields CDR1 SNHLY and CDR2 FYNNEI. CDR3 length: 13 residues. This chain links TRBV2 with TRBJ1-4; 9 bases match TRBD1. This TCR derives from a man aged 30-40 years with HIV. Sequencing was performed on unsorted PBMCs, taken 1.5 years after starting antiretroviral therapy. CDR3 residues: CASRATGGVKLFF. In nucleotides, the CDR3 is TGTGCCAGCAGAGCGACAGGGGGGGTAAAACTGTTTTTT.